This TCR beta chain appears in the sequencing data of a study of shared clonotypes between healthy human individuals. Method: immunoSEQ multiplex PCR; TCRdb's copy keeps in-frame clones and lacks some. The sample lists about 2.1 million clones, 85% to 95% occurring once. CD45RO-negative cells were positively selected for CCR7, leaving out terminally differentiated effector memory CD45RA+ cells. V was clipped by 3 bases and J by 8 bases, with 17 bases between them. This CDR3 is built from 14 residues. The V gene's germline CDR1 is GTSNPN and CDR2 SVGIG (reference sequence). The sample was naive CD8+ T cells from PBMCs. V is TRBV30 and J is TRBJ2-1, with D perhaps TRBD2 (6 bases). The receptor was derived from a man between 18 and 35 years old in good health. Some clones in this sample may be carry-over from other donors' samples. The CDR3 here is CAWRGLLKFHEQFF. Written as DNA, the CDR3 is TGTGCCTGGAGGGGACTTCTAAAGTTCCATGAGCAGTTCTTC.